This TCR beta chain was sequenced in a study of cytomegalovirus exposure and HLA in healthy donors. Study conclusions and caveats: Later work showed greater clonal expansion in HLA-associated TCR beta chains than in equally common others.

Germline V CDR1 and CDR2: LNHDA, SQIVND (reference sequence). The CDR3 has 16 residues. With V trimmed by 5 bases and J by 0 bases, 5 bases remained unmatched. The primer mix had 60 Vbeta and 13 Jbeta primers. Sequencing was performed with immunoSEQ multiplex PCR; in TCRdb, only in-frame clones are kept and a portion is missing. The repertoire holds under 200,000 clones, with roughly two thirds as singletons. As concerns this clone: Its antigen is not known.

The genes are TRBV19 and TRBJ2-1; 9 positions match TRBD2. The source material was PBMCs. The TCR was taken from a woman in her twenties or thirties in good health and CMV-seronegative. The CDR3 DNA reads as TGTGCCAGTAGTCCCTTAGCGGGAGCCTCCTACAATGAGCAGTTCTTC. It is translated as CASSPLAGASYNEQFF.